The 8 T cell receptor beta chains in this list originate from one sample, sequenced in a study of radiation and T cells in renal cell carcinoma. As for time point: baseline pretreatment blood. The treatment was: 15 Gy SBRT to primary tumor, nephrectomy 4 weeks later. The repertoire was sequenced with immunoSEQ multiplex PCR; TCRdb's copy has only in-frame clones and lacks some. The sample holds about 59,000 clones, over 70% seen once. The starting material was blood, obtained from a patient whose treatment included radiotherapy and nephrectomy. These TCRs come from a man between 60 and 75 years old with renal cell carcinoma.

The rearrangement uses TRBV29-1 and TRBJ1-1; TRBD1 is a possible D gene (6 bases). Germline loops: CDR1 SQVTM, CDR2 ANQGSEA. Trimming cost V 3 bases and J 5 bases, with 13 bases left between them. This CDR3 is built from 13 residues. This CDR3 is CSVEDSSATEAFF. The CDR3 bases are TGCAGCGTTGAGGACAGTTCTGCGACTGAAGCTTTCTTT.

This rearrangement joins TRBV5-1 to TRBJ2-1, with 9 bases lining up with TRBD2. Unmatched junction bases numbered 7, after V lost 2 bases and J lost 7 bases. The CDR3 covers 15 residues. Germline V CDR1 and CDR2: SGHRS, YFSETQ. The CDR3 DNA sequence: TGCGCCAGCAGCTTAGGCGGGAGGGGAAATAATGAGCAGTTCTTC. Translated: CASSLGGRGNNEQFF.

This clone came up a few times. V and J are TRBV6-5 and TRBJ2-1, with D possibly called TRBD1 or TRBD2 (6 bases each). This CDR3 is 12 amino acids long. Germline loops: CDR1 MNHEY, CDR2 SVGAGI. Trimming cost V 5 bases and J 12 bases, with 14 bases left between them. The CDR3 bases are TGTGCCAGCAGTAGAGCGGAGGGGGGGCAGTTCTTC. Translation gives CASSRAEGGQFF.

The chain combines TRBV19 with TRBJ1-2, with 8 bases aligning to TRBD1. The V and J ends lost 5 bases and 7 bases, in that order; junction bases with no gene match: 9. The CDR3 sequence is 14 residues long. Germline CDR1 LNHDA, CDR2 SQIVND (reference sequence). DNA of the CDR3: TGTGCCAGTAGTCTGGACAGGGCCGCGGGTGGCTACACCTTC. Its translation is CASSLDRAAGGYTF. Using reference TRBV19 and TRBJ1-2 for the parts outside the CDR3, the full variable domain is DGGITQSPKYLFRKEGQNVTLSCEQNLNHDAMYWYRQDPGQGLRLIYYSQIVNDFQKGDIAEGYSVSREKKESFPLTVTSAQKNPTAFYLCASSLDRAAGGYTFGSGTRLTVV.

The chain joins TRBV19 to TRBJ1-4; no clear D. The CDR3 is made up of 15 amino acids. Germline CDR1 and CDR2: LNHDA and SQIVND (reference sequence). Deletions cut 5 bases from V and 0 bases from J, with 10 bases between. CDR3 DNA sequence: TGTGCCAGTAGTCAGAGGAGGGCAACTAATGAAAAACTGTTTTTT. Its protein product is CASSQRRATNEKLFF.

V usage is TRBV6-6 and J usage is TRBJ1-2; the match to TRBD1 covers 8 bases. V dropped 8 bases and J dropped 3; count of bases not matched to a gene: 5. Germline assignment: CDR1 MNHNY and CDR2 SVGAGI (reference sequence). The CDR3 totals 13 residues. CDR3: CASGDRGHYGYTF. The CDR3 DNA sequence: TGTGCCAGCGGCGACAGGGGCCACTATGGCTACACCTTC.

The CDR3 sequence is CASSDRLDNEQFF. CDR3 nucleotide sequence: TGCGCCAGCAGCGACCGGCTGGACAATGAGCAGTTCTTC. The chain is built from TRBV5-1 and TRBJ2-1; the D is unclear. From germline, CDR1 is SGHRS and CDR2 YFSETQ. The V and J ends lost 4 bases and 5 bases respectively, with 10 bases between them. CDR3 length: 13 residues. The full variable domain, with the rest looked up from reference TRBV5-1 and TRBJ2-1, is KAGVTQTPRYLIKTRGQQVTLSCSPISGHRSVSWYQQTPGQGLQFLFEYFSETQRNKGNFPGRFSGRQFSNSRSEMNVSTLELGDSALYLCASSDRLDNEQFFGPGTRLTVL.

The V and J genes are TRBV7-6 and TRBJ1-4, with unresolved D. Germline CDR1 SGHVS, CDR2 FNYEAQ. CDR3 length: 16 residues. With 5 bases removed from V and 0 bases from J, the gap between germline ends came to 13 bases. The CDR3 is CASSPEEQTTNEKLFF. The DNA for the CDR3 is TGTGCCAGCAGCCCCGAGGAACAGACAACTAATGAAAAACTGTTTTTT.